Below are 10 T cell receptor beta chains sequenced from a single sample in a study of T cells in Graves' hyperthyroidism and ophthalmopathy. RNA transcripts were the template for amplifying TCR beta CDR3 regions. RT-PCR in the first round (using the HTBI primer set) targeted the TCR CDR3. TCRdb recomputed calls from the multiplex PCR reads with MiXCR, one row per CDR3 protein. The sample lists over 350,000 distinct CDR3 sequences, roughly 15% seen once, with approximately 13% in the top ten. Input material: blood. The receptors shown here come from a man aged 18-30 years with Graves' ophthalmopathy.

This clonotype was observed many times. The J gene is TRBJ2-7, the V gene TRBV6-1; the D is unclear. The V end lost 4 bases, the J end lost 3 bases, and 7 bases lay between the germline ends. Germline-derived CDR1 and CDR2 are MNHNS and SASEGT. This CDR3 is 12 amino acids long. The CDR3 DNA reads TGTGCCAGCAGTGCGGATGGCTACGAGCAGTACTTC. Translated, it gives CASSADGYEQYF.

In this sample, this clonotype turned up many times. This chain joins TRBV2 and TRBJ1-5; D call uncertain. The V gene lost 0 bases and the J gene lost 6 bases, with 3 bases spanning the gap. Per the germline V gene, CDR1 is SNHLY and CDR2 is FYNNEI. There are 12 residues in the CDR3. The CDR3 nucleotides are TGTGCCAGCAGTGAAGCGAGTCAGCCCCAGCATTTT. This gives the protein CASSEASQPQHF. Filled out from reference TRBV2 and TRBJ1-5, the complete variable domain reads EPEVTQTPSHQVTQMGQEVILRCVPISNHLYFYWYRQILGQKVEFLVSFYNNEISEKSEIFDDQFSVERPDGSNFTLKIRSTKLEDSAMYFCASSEASQPQHFGDGTRLSIL.

This clonotype was counted at least ten times. The V gene is TRBV29-1, the J gene TRBJ1-1; 7 bases map to TRBD1. Germline V CDR1 and CDR2: SQVTM, ANQGSEA. V shed 1 base and J 3 bases; nucleotides not matched to a gene: 5. This CDR3 is 14 amino acids long. The CDR3, as DNA: TGCAGCGTTGAAGCCTCGACAGGGTACACTGAAGCTTTCTTT. Translated: CSVEASTGYTEAFF.

This clonotype has only a few counts. The V and J genes are TRBV19 and TRBJ2-4; D not certain. Germline CDR1 LNHDA, CDR2 SQIVND (reference sequence). V shed 5 bases and J shed 6 bases, with 20 bases lying between them. This CDR3 has 16 amino acids. This CDR3 is CASSLLADSVGNIQYF. As DNA, the CDR3 is TGTGCCAGTAGTCTGTTAGCCGATTCGGTAGGAAACATTCAGTACTTC.

Comment on this clonotype: A read error may explain this, as a much larger clone is one base away. The CDR3 DNA follows: TGTGCCAGCAGCCCCCCGTCCCAGGGCCATGGCCACACCTTC. Protein product: CASSPPSQGHGHTF. The gene calls are TRBV7-2 and TRBJ1-2; tentative D call: TRBD1 (5 bases). The CDR3 loop spans 14 amino acids. Germline loops: CDR1 SGHTA, CDR2 FQGNSA.

This clonotype was seen repeatedly, ten times or more. J is TRBJ2-7 and V is TRBV6-6, with 7 bases aligning to TRBD1. Germline V CDR1 and CDR2: MNHNY, SVGAGI (reference sequence). Unmatched junction bases numbered 9, after V lost 1 base and J lost 3 bases. This CDR3 spans 16 amino acids. CDR3 in amino acids: CASSYYLGTDLYEQYF. In DNA, the CDR3 is TGTGCCAGCAGTTACTACCTCGGGACAGATCTCTACGAGCAGTACTTC.

This clonotype occurred many times. The chain links TRBV20-1 to TRBJ2-1; 10 bases are a match to TRBD2. The germline V gene encodes CDR1 DFQATT and CDR2 SNEGSKA (reference sequence). The CDR3 runs 14 residues. Trimming at V came to 4 bases and at J to 7 bases, leaving 7 bases not matched to a gene. CDR3 protein: CSATLAGAVNEQFF. CDR3 DNA sequence: TGCAGTGCTACGCTAGCGGGAGCCGTTAATGAGCAGTTCTTC.

This clonotype was recorded a few times. The chain is built from TRBV20-1 and TRBJ2-1; either TRBD1 or TRBD2 may fit D (6 bases each). V lost 6 bases and J lost 10, with 16 bases in between. The CDR3 extends over 12 amino acids. CDR1 and CDR2 (germline): DFQATT, SNEGSKA (reference sequence). CDR3 sequence (DNA): TGCAGTGCCGACCCCGGGGGCCGGGAGCAGTTCTTC. Protein sequence: CSADPGGREQFF.

This clonotype was picked up many times. The rearrangement uses TRBV5-1 and TRBJ2-1; 13 bases map to TRBD2. CDR3 length: 15 amino acids. The germline CDR1 and CDR2 sequences are SGHRS and YFSETQ. The trim removed 4 bases at V and 8 bases at J, leaving 6 bases unmatched. The CDR3 loop reads CASSPGLAGVDEQFF. CDR3 DNA: TGCGCCAGCAGCCCTGGACTAGCGGGAGTTGATGAGCAGTTCTTC.

The chain recombines TRBV19 with TRBJ2-5; 7 bases agree with TRBD2. The J segment lost 5 bases and the V segment lost 10 bases, leaving 19 bases of the junction unmatched. Germline CDR1 reads LNHDA; CDR2 reads SQIVND (reference sequence). The CDR3 loop spans 16 amino acids. In nucleotides, the CDR3 is TGTGCCACCCCGGGACTACCTACACCCCCAGGGGAGACCCAGTACTTC. The encoded protein is CATPGLPTPPGETQYF.